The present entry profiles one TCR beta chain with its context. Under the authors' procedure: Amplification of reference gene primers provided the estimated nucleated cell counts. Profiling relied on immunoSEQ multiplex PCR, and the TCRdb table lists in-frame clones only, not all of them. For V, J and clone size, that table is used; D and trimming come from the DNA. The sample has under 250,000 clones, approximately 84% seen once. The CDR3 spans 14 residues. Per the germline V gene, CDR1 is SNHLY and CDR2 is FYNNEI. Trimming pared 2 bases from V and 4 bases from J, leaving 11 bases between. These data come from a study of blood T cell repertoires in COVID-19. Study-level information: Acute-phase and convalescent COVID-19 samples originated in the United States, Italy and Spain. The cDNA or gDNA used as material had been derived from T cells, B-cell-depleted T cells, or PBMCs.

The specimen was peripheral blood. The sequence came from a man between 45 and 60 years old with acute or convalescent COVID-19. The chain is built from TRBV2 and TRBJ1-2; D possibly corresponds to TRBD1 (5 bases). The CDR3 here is CASSEQGVAYGYTF. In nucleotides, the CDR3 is TGTGCCAGCAGTGAACAGGGCGTTGCCTATGGCTACACCTTC. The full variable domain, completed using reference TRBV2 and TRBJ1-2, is EPEVTQTPSHQVTQMGQEVILRCVPISNHLYFYWYRQILGQKVEFLVSFYNNEISEKSEIFDDQFSVERPDGSNFTLKIRSTKLEDSAMYFCASSEQGVAYGYTFGSGTRLTVV.